The entry below gives a single T cell receptor (beta chain) sequence along with its context. Clinical history as reported by participants underpinned cohort assignment. All recovered Cohort 3 donors got two negative PCRs, got clearance, or saw symptom resolution. Authors' analysis steps: Amplification of reference gene primers was used by the study to estimate nucleated cell counts. Generated by immunoSEQ multiplex PCR, the TCRdb table keeps only in-frame clones and is missing some. V, J and clone size derive from that table, while D and trimming were established from the DNA sequence. The data hold about 410,000 clones, with around 91% observed a single time. The CDR3 is made up of 16 amino acids. The V gene's germline CDR1 is KGHDR and CDR2 SFDVKD. The trim removed 5 bases at V and 3 bases at J, leaving 7 bases unmatched. The data were obtained in a study of blood T cell repertoires in COVID-19. Study information: Nucleic acid was either cDNA or gDNA, and it came from T cells, B-cell-depleted T cells, or PBMCs.

The chain has TRBV24-1 and TRBJ1-5, with 9 bases matching TRBD1. Source material: PBMCs or T cells enriched from blood (not recorded which). This clonotype originated in a man between 18 and 29 years old who had recovered from COVID-19. The CDR3 nucleotides are TGTGCCACCAGTGGTACAGGGGGCTTTAACAATCAGCCCCAGCATTTT. As protein: CATSGTGGFNNQPQHF.